The table lists the clone carrying this T cell receptor (beta chain) with many counts. The CDR3 extends over 13 amino acids. J was trimmed by 3 bases and V by 4 bases; bases with no gene match: 5. CDR1 DFQATT and CDR2 SNEGSKA come from the germline V gene (reference sequence). The data were taken from a study of response to subunit inactivated influenza vaccine. Each CDR3 protein is one row after TCRdb ran MiXCR on the RT-PCR reads. The top ten clones hold 10% to 15% of a sample with 540,000 or so distinct CDR3 sequences, approximately 12% of them seen once. The source is a man aged 50 or older who received an inactivated influenza vaccine. The sample in question was PBMCs from blood, obtained 45 days after vaccination. The chain combines TRBV20-1 with TRBJ2-7, with 8 bases identical to TRBD1. The DNA of the CDR3 is TGCAGTGCTAAGACAGGGGAGAGCTACGAGCAGTACTTC. Translation gives CSAKTGESYEQYF.